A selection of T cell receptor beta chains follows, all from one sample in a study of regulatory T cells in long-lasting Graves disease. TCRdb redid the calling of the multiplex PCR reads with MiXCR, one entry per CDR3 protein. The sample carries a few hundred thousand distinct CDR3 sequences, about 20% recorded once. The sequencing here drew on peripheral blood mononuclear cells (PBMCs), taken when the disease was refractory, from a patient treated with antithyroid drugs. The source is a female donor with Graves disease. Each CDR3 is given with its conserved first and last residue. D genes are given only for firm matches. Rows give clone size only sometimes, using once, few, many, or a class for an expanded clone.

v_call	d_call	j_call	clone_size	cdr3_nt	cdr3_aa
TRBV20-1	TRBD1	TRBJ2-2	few	TGCAGTGCTAGAGAAGGTTCAGGGGGTGGCGGGGAGCTGTTTTTT	CSAREGSGGGGELFF
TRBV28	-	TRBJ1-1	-	TGTGCCAGCAGTTTTACCCAACCGGCGCCTGAAGCTTTCTTT	CASSFTQPAPEAFF
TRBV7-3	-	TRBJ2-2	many	TGTGCCAGCAGCTTGTCAGGAACCGGGGAGCTGTTTTTT	CASSLSGTGELFF
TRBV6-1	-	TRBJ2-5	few	TGTGCCAGCAACGTCCCGGCAGGGACTGGGGAGACCCAGTACTTC	CASNVPAGTGETQYF
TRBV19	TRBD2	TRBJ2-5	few	TGTGCCAGCACAAGCGGGAGGCGGCCGGGAGAGACCCAGTACTTC	CASTSGRRPGETQYF
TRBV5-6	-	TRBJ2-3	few	TGTGCCAGCAGCTTGATTCCGGGAACAGATACGCAGTATTTT	CASSLIPGTDTQYF
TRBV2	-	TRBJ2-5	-	TGTGCCAGCAGTGATAAGGGCGCGGAGACCCAGTACTTC	CASSDKGAETQYF
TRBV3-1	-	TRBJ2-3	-	TGTGCCAGCAGCCGATTGGCGGGGCAGCTGGGAGATACGCAGTATTTT	CASSRLAGQLGDTQYF
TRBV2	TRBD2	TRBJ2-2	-	TGTGCCAGCATCGGGACTAGCGGGAGGGGGACCGGGGAGCTGTTTTTT	CASIGTSGRGTGELFF
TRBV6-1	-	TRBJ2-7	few	TGTGCCAGCAGTCCCATCGAGGGGGGCTCCTACGAGCAGTACTTC	CASSPIEGGSYEQYF
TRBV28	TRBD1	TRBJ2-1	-	TGTGCCAGCAGTAGGCAGGGGGTCACCTACAATGAGCAGTTCTTC	CASSRQGVTYNEQFF